The rows below give T cell receptor beta chains drawn from one sample of a study of early T cells in non-severe SARS-CoV-2 infection. TCRdb passed the 5' RACE reads through MiXCR, listing each CDR3 protein once. The sample has some 50,000 distinct CDR3 sequences, about 5.2% seen once; the top ten hold about 4.9%. This specimen was whole blood, taken at baseline. These receptors all stem from an adult who was a healthcare worker with PCR-confirmed SARS-CoV-2 infection or an uninfected control (not recorded which). Each CDR3 is given with its conserved first and last residue. Each record gives: J gene, CDR3 length, clone size, D gene, V gene, CDR3 DNA, CDR3 protein. A D gene is named only where the DNA matches it firmly. Size is stated for part of the rows, as once, few or many counts, or as a class when the clone is expanded.

TRBJ1-1 13 medium-sized - TRBV20-1 TGCAGTGCTAGTAGGGGGTTGGACACTGAAGCTTTCTTT CSASRGLDTEAFF
TRBJ2-7 13 many TRBD2 TRBV3-1 TGTGCCAGCAGCCGGGGGAGGGCATACGAGCAGTACTTC CASSRGRAYEQYF
TRBJ2-1 14 many - TRBV20-1 TGCAGTGCTAGGGCTACCTACTCCTACAATGAGCAGTTCTTC CSARATYSYNEQFF
TRBJ2-7 15 few TRBD1 TRBV11-2 TGTGCCAGCAGCTCCAACAGGGGGCGCGTACACGAGCAGTACTTC CASSSNRGRVHEQYF
TRBJ2-1 14 many - TRBV18 TGTGCCAGCTCAGGAGGAGGCACCTACAATGAGCAGTTCTTC CASSGGGTYNEQFF
TRBJ2-1 15 many TRBD2 TRBV10-2 TGCGCCAGCATTGCCGGGACTAGCGGAACCAATGAGCAGTTCTTC CASIAGTSGTNEQFF
TRBJ1-5 14 many TRBD1 TRBV7-2 TGTGCCAGCAGAAGCACCGGGACAGGCCAGCCCCAGCATTTT CASRSTGTGQPQHF
TRBJ2-7 16 many - TRBV3-1 TGTGCCAGCAGCCAAGGCGCGGGCCGGCCGGGGGTCGAGCAGTACTTC CASSQGAGRPGVEQYF
TRBJ2-3 16 many TRBD2 TRBV5-6 TGTGCCAGCAGCCAGAGGGGACTAGCGAGGACAGATACGCAGTATTTT CASSQRGLARTDTQYF
TRBJ2-2 15 medium-sized - TRBV24-1 TGTGCCACCAGTGATCCTCAGGGGAACCTCGGGGAGCTGTTTTTT CATSDPQGNLGELFF
TRBJ2-2 18 few - TRBV3-1 TGTGCCAGCAGCCAAGAGGTGGGGGCTCTGCTACCGGCCGGGGAGCTGTTTTTT CASSQEVGALLPAGELFF
TRBJ2-7 14 many - TRBV12-2 TGTGCAAGTCGCCTGAGGAATAGGCATGTTGAGCAGTACTTC CASRLRNRHVEQYF
TRBJ2-1 16 - TRBD1 TRBV6-1 TGTGCCAGCAGTTCCAACACAGGGGGCGACTACAATGAGCAGTTCTTC CASSSNTGGDYNEQFF
TRBJ2-1 14 many - TRBV6-5 TGTGCCAGCAGAGGGACCTGGAGGGCGAATGAGCAGTTCTTC CASRGTWRANEQFF
TRBJ1-1 15 - - TRBV28 TGTGCCAGCAGTTTATATCGGCAGCTAAACACTGAAGCTTTCTTT CASSLYRQLNTEAFF
TRBJ2-7 13 many - TRBV18 TGTGCCAGCTCACCACCGCCCCCGTACGAGCAGTACTTC CASSPPPPYEQYF
TRBJ1-3 13 many - TRBV19 TGTGCCAGTAGTAAGTCCCTCGAAAACACCATATATTTT CASSKSLENTIYF
TRBJ2-7 17 many TRBD2 TRBV20-1 TGCAGTGCCCGGGACTCCCGACTAGCGGGAGGAAGGCACGAGCAGTACTTC CSARDSRLAGGRHEQYF
TRBJ2-7 15 few - TRBV14 TGTGCCAGCAGCCCTAGGACAACGAGCTCCTACGAGCAGTACTTC CASSPRTTSSYEQYF
TRBJ1-1 14 many - TRBV5-1 TGCGCCAGCAGTCCCGGGACACCGAGAACTGAAGCTTTCTTT CASSPGTPRTEAFF